What follows are 24 T cell receptor beta chains derived from one specimen sequenced in a study of tissue T cells after allogeneic stem cell transplantation. The protocol was immunoSEQ multiplex PCR, while the TCRdb copy is restricted to in-frame clones and leaves out a portion. This sample has some 43,000 clones; around nine tenths occur once, and the top ten carry about 3.8%. Sample: blood, taken before transplantation. These receptors originate from a woman aged 40-75 years who later had graft-versus-host disease after an allogeneic stem cell transplant.

The J gene is TRBJ1-5, the V gene TRBV5-1; D possibly corresponds to TRBD1 (5 bases). The V and J ends lost 3 bases and 5 bases respectively, with 9 bases between them. CDR1 and CDR2 from the germline V gene are SGHRS and YFSETQ. The CDR3 is made up of 13 amino acids. The CDR3 spells CASSWGPDQPQHF. CDR3 sequence (DNA): TGCGCCAGCAGCTGGGGCCCCGATCAGCCCCAGCATTTT.

The chain couples TRBV27 to TRBJ2-7; 10 nucleotides match TRBD2. V shed 6 bases, J shed 3 bases, and the junction held 8 bases outside the gene matches. Germline CDR1 and CDR2: MNHEY and SMNVEV (reference sequence). The CDR3 consists of 15 residues. This CDR3 reads CASSSPGTSDYEQYF. In nucleotides, the CDR3 is TGTGCCAGCAGCTCCCCCGGGACTAGCGACTACGAGCAGTACTTC.

The chain uses TRBV5-6 and TRBJ1-2; D is possibly TRBD1 (5 bases). Per the germline V gene, CDR1 is SGHDT and CDR2 is YYEEEE. This CDR3 region has 13 residues. Trimming left V 1 base short and J 7 bases short, with 11 bases between. CDR3 nucleotides: TGTGCCAGCAGCTTGCCTCAGGGCGGTGGCTACACCTTC. Translated: CASSLPQGGGYTF. The full variable domain, in which reference TRBV5-6 and TRBJ1-2 provide the parts outside the CDR3, is DAGVTQSPTHLIKTRGQQVTLRCSPKSGHDTVSWYQQALGQGPQFIFQYYEEEERQRGNFPDRFSGHQFPNYSSELNVNALLLGDSALYLCASSLPQGGGYTFGSGTRLTVV.

This clone has only one observation. The rearrangement uses TRBV20-1 and TRBJ1-5; 7 nucleotides match TRBD1. This CDR3 is 11 amino acids long. The ends lost 3 bases at V and 10 bases at J; junction bases unmatched: 3. CDR1 is DFQATT, CDR2 SNEGSKA, per germline (reference sequence). CDR3 DNA: TGCAGTGCTAGCCGAGGGGGCCCCCAGCATTTT. Amino acid sequence: CSASRGGPQHF.

This clone was detected only a few times. The chain is built from TRBV6-5 and TRBJ2-5; D uncertain. Trimming stripped 2 bases from V and 4 bases from J, with 2 bases between. The CDR3 spans 11 residues. Germline CDR1 and CDR2: MNHEY and SVGAGI. The DNA of the CDR3 is TGTGCCAGCAGTTACAGAGAGACCCAGTACTTC. It translates to CASSYRETQYF.

The chain links TRBV3-1 (or the pseudogene TRBV3-2) to TRBJ2-5, with TRBD1 matching over 8 bases. Germline CDR1 reads LGHDT; CDR2 reads YNNKEL (reference sequence). Trimming took 0 bases from V and 5 from J; bases not matched to a gene: 5. This CDR3 region has 15 residues. The CDR3 protein is CASSQDRTGLETQYF. The CDR3 region has the DNA TGTGCCAGCAGCCAAGATCGGACAGGGTTGGAGACCCAGTACTTC.

The chain couples TRBV19 to TRBJ1-2; possibly TRBD1 for D (6 bases). Looked up from germline, CDR1 is LNHDA and CDR2 is SQIVND (reference sequence). The germline V and J ends were trimmed by 1 base and 6 bases, with 15 bases remaining between them. The CDR3 totals 15 residues. CDR3 in DNA: TGTGCCAGTAGTATAGGGACCGGGGGGCGCGATGGCTACACCTTC. This encodes CASSIGTGGRDGYTF.

V and J are TRBV7-6 and TRBJ1-1; D remains ambiguous. Germline loops: CDR1 SGHVS, CDR2 FNYEAQ. The CDR3 consists of 11 residues. Trimming stripped 4 bases from V and 7 bases from J, with 7 bases between. The chain's CDR3 is CASSSDGEAFF. CDR3 bases: TGTGCCAGCAGCTCCGACGGTGAAGCTTTCTTT.

V and J are TRBV30 and TRBJ1-2; possible D gene TRBD1, 5 bases. The CDR3 loop spans 12 amino acids. Germline CDR1 and CDR2: GTSNPN and SVGIG (reference sequence). With 4 bases removed from V and 3 bases from J, the gap between germline ends came to 9 bases. The CDR3 loop is CAWTGRDYGYTF. DNA of the CDR3: TGTGCCTGGACAGGGCGTGACTATGGCTACACCTTC.

The rearrangement uses TRBV28 and TRBJ1-2, with D maybe TRBD1 (6 bases). This CDR3 has 12 residues. V shed 8 bases and J shed 8 bases, with 15 bases lying between them. The V gene's germline CDR1 is MDHEN and CDR2 SYDVKM. CDR3 DNA sequence: TGTGCCAGCTCTCCAGGGGTGCCCGGCTACACCTTC. Translated, it gives CASSPGVPGYTF.

CDR3 loop: CASSPGTSGSVTDTQYF. In DNA, the CDR3 is TGCGCCAGCAGCCCGGGGACTAGCGGTTCCGTCACAGATACGCAGTATTTT. The rearrangement links TRBV5-1 to TRBJ2-3; 11 nucleotides agree with TRBD2. Germline values: CDR1 SGHRS, CDR2 YFSETQ. The CDR3 totals 17 residues. The J segment lost 2 bases and the V segment lost 4 bases, leaving 9 bases of the junction unmatched. Full variable domain (outside the CDR3, taken from reference TRBV5-1 and TRBJ2-3): KAGVTQTPRYLIKTRGQQVTLSCSPISGHRSVSWYQQTPGQGLQFLFEYFSETQRNKGNFPGRFSGRQFSNSRSEMNVSTLELGDSALYLCASSPGTSGSVTDTQYFGPGTRLTVL.

The rearrangement links TRBV18 to TRBJ1-5, with D hard to call. The germline gives CDR1 KGHSH, CDR2 LQKENI. Deletions cut 3 bases from V and 4 bases from J, with 10 bases between. CDR3 length: 14 amino acids. The CDR3, as DNA: TGTGCCAGCTCACCTGTCCAGGAAAATCAGCCCCAGCATTTT. Its protein product is CASSPVQENQPQHF.

In DNA, the CDR3 is TGTGCCAGTAGAACCCCGGGCGGGAACACTGAAGCTTTCTTT. It specifies CASRTPGGNTEAFF. J is TRBJ1-1 and V is TRBV19; no reliable D call. V was trimmed by 6 bases and J by 1 base, leaving 12 bases between them. The CDR3 spans 14 residues. Germline V gives CDR1 LNHDA, CDR2 SQIVND (reference sequence).

The J gene is TRBJ2-7, the V gene TRBV3-1 (or the pseudogene TRBV3-2), with 7 nucleotides matching TRBD2. This CDR3 contains 15 residues. V trimming: 0 bases; J trimming: 2 bases; junction bases outside the gene matches: 4. Per germline, CDR1 LGHDT and CDR2 YNNKEL (reference sequence). The DNA for the CDR3 is TGTGCCAGCAGCCAAGATACTAGCGCGGCCTACGAGCAGTACTTC. Translating gives CASSQDTSAAYEQYF.

The V gene is TRBV4-2, the J gene TRBJ2-7; D uncertain. V dropped 0 bases and J dropped 0 bases, with 12 bases sitting between them. The V gene's germline CDR1 is LGHNA and CDR2 YNFKEQ. CDR3 length equals 16 residues. The DNA of the CDR3 is TGTGCCAGCAGCCAAGATCTTACAGCCAACTCCTACGAGCAGTACTTC. Its translation is CASSQDLTANSYEQYF.

The rearrangement uses TRBV7-8 and TRBJ1-5, with TRBD1 identical over 9 bases. Germline lookup yields CDR1 SGHVS and CDR2 FQNEAQ. V shed 0 bases and J 2 bases; nucleotides not matched to a gene: 5. The CDR3 sequence is 17 residues long. CDR3 region: CASSLASDRGGNQPQHF. In DNA form, the CDR3 reads TGTGCCAGCAGCTTAGCAAGCGACAGGGGGGGCAATCAGCCCCAGCATTTT.

This rearrangement joins TRBV5-6 to TRBJ1-5, with D uncertain. Germline lookup yields CDR1 SGHDT and CDR2 YYEEEE. The V end was cut by 2 bases, the J end by 5 bases, with 14 bases between. The CDR3 covers 15 residues. CDR3 residues: CASSFHHQTHQPQHF. The CDR3 nucleotides are TGTGCCAGCAGCTTCCATCACCAGACGCATCAGCCCCAGCATTTT. The variable domain in full, with the rest retrieved from reference TRBV5-6 and TRBJ1-5, is DAGVTQSPTHLIKTRGQQVTLRCSPKSGHDTVSWYQQALGQGPQFIFQYYEEEERQRGNFPDRFSGHQFPNYSSELNVNALLLGDSALYLCASSFHHQTHQPQHFGDGTRLSIL.

The DNA for the CDR3 is TGTGCCTGGAACGGACAGGCGAGGGGTGGCTACACCTTC. This gives the protein CAWNGQARGGYTF. V and J are TRBV30 and TRBJ1-2; 7 positions agree with TRBD1. Germline V gene lookup returns CDR1 GTSNPN and CDR2 SVGIG (reference sequence). V was clipped by 4 bases and J by 7 bases; unmatched bases: 9. The CDR3 sequence is 13 residues long. Full variable domain (rest looked up from reference TRBV30 and TRBJ1-2): SQTIHQWPATLVQPVGSPLSLECTVEGTSNPNLYWYRQAAGRGLQLLFYSVGIGQISSEVPQNLSASRPQDRQFILSSKKLLLSDSGFYLCAWNGQARGGYTFGSGTRLTVV.

The chain is built from TRBV6-4 and TRBJ1-5; possibly TRBD1 for D (5 bases). Trimming shortened V by 0 bases and J by 2 bases, and 11 bases separated the two germline ends. CDR1 is MRHNA, CDR2 SNTAGT, per germline. The CDR3 consists of 16 residues. CDR3 amino acids: CASSDSCRVRNQPQHF. In nucleotides, the CDR3 is TGTGCCAGCAGTGACTCGTGCAGGGTCCGCAATCAGCCCCAGCATTTT.

V is TRBV19 and J is TRBJ2-3; no clear D. In germline, CDR1 is LNHDA, CDR2 SQIVND (reference sequence). V gave up 3 bases and J gave up 5 bases, with 9 bases separating them. The CDR3 runs 13 residues. Here the CDR3 reads CASSIRIEDTQYF. CDR3 coding DNA: TGTGCCAGTAGTATCCGTATTGAAGATACGCAGTATTTT.

The DNA of the CDR3 is TGTGCCAGTAGTATTTTTTCAGGACACGTCTATGGCTACACCTTC. Protein: CASSIFSGHVYGYTF. The gene calls are TRBV19 and TRBJ1-2; a weak D match, TRBD1 (5 bases). This CDR3 has 15 amino acids. Per germline, CDR1 LNHDA and CDR2 SQIVND (reference sequence). V shed 3 bases and J shed 4 bases, with 15 bases lying between them.

This chain links TRBV7-8 with TRBJ1-6, with D unresolved. The CDR3 totals 13 residues. CDR1 and CDR2 from the germline V gene are SGHVS and FQNEAQ. Trimming left V 5 bases short and J 7 bases short, with 9 bases between. The CDR3: CASSRAPNSPLHF. CDR3 coding DNA: TGTGCCAGCAGCAGGGCCCCCAATTCACCCCTCCACTTT.

The chain joins TRBV7-9 to TRBJ2-1; 12 nucleotides line up with TRBD2. Trimming cost V 4 bases and J 5 bases; bases outside gene matches: 3. The V gene's germline CDR1 is SEHNR and CDR2 FQNEAQ (reference sequence). This CDR3 has 15 amino acids. CDR3 coding DNA: TGTGCCAGCAGCTGGACTAGCGGGACGGACAATGAGCAGTTCTTC. Residues: CASSWTSGTDNEQFF.

This chain uses TRBV3-1 (or the pseudogene TRBV3-2) with TRBJ1-6; D perhaps matches TRBD1 (6 bases). V was clipped by 5 bases and J by 3 bases, with 8 bases between them. The CDR3 has 14 amino acids. Germline V gene lookup returns CDR1 LGHDT and CDR2 YNNKEL (reference sequence). The CDR3 DNA reads as TGTGCCAGCAGCGCGGACAGCTATAATTCACCCCTCCACTTT. Translation: CASSADSYNSPLHF.